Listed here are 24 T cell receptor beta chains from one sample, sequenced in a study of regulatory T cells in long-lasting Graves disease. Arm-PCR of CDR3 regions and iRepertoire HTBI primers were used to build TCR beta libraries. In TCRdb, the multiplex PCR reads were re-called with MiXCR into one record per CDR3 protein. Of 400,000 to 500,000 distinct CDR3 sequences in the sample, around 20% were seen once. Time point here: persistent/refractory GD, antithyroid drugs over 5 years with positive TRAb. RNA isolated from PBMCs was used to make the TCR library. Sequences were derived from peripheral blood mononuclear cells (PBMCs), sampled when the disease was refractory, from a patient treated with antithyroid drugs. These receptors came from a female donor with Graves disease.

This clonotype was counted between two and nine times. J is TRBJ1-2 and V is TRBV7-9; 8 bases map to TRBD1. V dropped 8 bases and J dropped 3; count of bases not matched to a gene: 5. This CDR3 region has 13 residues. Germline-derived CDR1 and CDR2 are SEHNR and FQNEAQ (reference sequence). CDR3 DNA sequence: TGTGCCAGCGTTACAGGGGGAGACTATGGCTACACCTTC. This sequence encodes CASVTGGDYGYTF.

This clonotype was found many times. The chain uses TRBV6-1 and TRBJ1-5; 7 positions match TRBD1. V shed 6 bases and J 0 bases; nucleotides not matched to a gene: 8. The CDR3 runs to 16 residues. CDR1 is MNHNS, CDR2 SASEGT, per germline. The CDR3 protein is CASSATGRGSNQPQHF. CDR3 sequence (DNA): TGTGCCAGCAGCGCGACAGGGAGAGGTAGCAATCAGCCCCAGCATTTT.

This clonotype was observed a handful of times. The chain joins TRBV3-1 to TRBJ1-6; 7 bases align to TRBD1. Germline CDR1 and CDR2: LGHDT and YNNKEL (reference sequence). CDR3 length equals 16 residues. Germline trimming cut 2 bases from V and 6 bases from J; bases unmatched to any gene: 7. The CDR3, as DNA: TGTGCCAGCAGCCAACGAGGCAGGGGGTCTAATTCACCCCTCCACTTT. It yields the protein CASSQRGRGSNSPLHF.

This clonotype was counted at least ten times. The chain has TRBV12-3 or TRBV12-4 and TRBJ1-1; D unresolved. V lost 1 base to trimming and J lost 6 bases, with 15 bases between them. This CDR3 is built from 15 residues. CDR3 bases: TGTGCCAGCAGTTTAGTGGGGAGAGTTGTTCCTGAAGCTTTCTTT. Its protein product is CASSLVGRVVPEAFF.

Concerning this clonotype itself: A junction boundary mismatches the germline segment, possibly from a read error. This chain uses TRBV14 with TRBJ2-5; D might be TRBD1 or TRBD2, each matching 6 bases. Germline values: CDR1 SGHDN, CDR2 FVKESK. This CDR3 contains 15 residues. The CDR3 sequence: CASSPLGGQHETRYF. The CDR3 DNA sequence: TGTGCCAGCAGCCCCCTCGGGGGCCAGCATGAGACCCGGTACTTC. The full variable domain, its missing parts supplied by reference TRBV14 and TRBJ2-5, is EAGVTQFPSHSVIEKGQTVTLRCDPISGHDNLYWYRRVMGKEIKFLLHFVKESKQDESGMPNNRFLAERTGGTYSTLKVQPAELEDSGVYFCASSPLGGQHETRYFGPGTRLLVL.

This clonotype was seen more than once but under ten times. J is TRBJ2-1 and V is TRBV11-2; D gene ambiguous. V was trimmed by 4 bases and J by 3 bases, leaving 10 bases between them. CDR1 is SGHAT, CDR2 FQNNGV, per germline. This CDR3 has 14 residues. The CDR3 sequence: CASSSYTGYNEQFF. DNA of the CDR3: TGTGCCAGCAGCTCGTACACTGGCTACAATGAGCAGTTCTTC.

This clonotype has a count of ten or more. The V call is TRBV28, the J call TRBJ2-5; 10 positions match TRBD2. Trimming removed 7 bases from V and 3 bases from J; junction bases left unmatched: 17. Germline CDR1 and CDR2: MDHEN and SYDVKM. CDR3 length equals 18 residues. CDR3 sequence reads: CASKGEDRRLAGKETQYF. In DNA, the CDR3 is TGTGCCAGCAAGGGGGAGGACAGGAGACTAGCGGGCAAAGAGACCCAGTACTTC.

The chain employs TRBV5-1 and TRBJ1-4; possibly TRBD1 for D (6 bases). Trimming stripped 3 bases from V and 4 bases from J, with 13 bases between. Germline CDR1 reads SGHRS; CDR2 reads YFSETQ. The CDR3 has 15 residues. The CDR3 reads CASSSGTYDNEKLFF. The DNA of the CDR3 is TGCGCCAGCAGCTCCGGGACATACGATAATGAAAAACTGTTTTTT.

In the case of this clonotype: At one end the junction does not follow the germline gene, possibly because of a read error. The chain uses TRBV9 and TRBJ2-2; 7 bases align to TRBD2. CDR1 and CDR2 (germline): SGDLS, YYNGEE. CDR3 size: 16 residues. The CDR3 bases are TGTGCCAGCAGCCGAGATAGGCTAGCGGTTACCGGGGAGCTGGTTTTT. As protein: CASSRDRLAVTGELVF.

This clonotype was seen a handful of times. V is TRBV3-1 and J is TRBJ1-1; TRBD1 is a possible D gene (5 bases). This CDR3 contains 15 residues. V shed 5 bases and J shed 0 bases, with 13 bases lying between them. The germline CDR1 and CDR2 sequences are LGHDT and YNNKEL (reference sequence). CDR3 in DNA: TGTGCCAGCAGCAAGGAGTGGGGCCTGAACACTGAAGCTTTCTTT. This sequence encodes CASSKEWGLNTEAFF.

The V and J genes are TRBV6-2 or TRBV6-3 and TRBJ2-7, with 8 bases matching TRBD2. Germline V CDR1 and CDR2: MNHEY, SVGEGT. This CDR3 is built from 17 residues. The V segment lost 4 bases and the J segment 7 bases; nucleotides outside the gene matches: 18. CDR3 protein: CASSSPIVGGRPGEQYF. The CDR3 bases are TGTGCCAGCAGTTCCCCCATAGTCGGCGGGAGGCCGGGTGAGCAGTACTTC.

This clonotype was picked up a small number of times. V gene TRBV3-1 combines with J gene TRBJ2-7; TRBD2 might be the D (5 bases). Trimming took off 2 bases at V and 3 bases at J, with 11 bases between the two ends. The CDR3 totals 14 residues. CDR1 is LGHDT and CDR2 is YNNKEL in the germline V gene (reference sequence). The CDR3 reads CASSQYGGLYEQYF. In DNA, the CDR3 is TGTGCCAGCAGCCAATATGGCGGACTCTACGAGCAGTACTTC.

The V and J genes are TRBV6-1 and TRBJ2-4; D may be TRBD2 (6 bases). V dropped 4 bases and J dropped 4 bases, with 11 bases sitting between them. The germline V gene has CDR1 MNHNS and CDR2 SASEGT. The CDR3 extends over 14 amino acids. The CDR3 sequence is CASSGEEGKNIQYF. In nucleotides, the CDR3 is TGTGCCAGCAGTGGGGAGGAGGGGAAAAACATTCAGTACTTC.

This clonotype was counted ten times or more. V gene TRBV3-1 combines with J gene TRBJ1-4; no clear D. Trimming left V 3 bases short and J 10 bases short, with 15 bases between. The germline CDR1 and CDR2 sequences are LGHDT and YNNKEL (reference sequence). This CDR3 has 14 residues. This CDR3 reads CASSHRGSAGKLFF. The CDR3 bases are TGTGCCAGCAGCCACCGCGGGTCTGCCGGAAAACTGTTTTTT.

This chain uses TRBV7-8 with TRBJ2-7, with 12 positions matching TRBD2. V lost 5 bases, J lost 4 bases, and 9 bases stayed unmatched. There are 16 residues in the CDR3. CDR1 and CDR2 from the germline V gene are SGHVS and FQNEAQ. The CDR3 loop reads CASSLPTSGSLYEQYF. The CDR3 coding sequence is TGTGCCAGCAGCCTTCCGACTAGCGGGAGTCTGTACGAGCAGTACTTC.

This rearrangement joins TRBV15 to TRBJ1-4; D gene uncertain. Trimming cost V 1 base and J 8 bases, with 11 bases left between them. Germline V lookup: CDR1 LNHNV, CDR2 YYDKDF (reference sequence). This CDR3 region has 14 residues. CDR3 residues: CATSRGSSYEKLFF. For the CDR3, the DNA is TGTGCCACCAGCAGAGGGTCGTCTTACGAAAAACTGTTTTTT.

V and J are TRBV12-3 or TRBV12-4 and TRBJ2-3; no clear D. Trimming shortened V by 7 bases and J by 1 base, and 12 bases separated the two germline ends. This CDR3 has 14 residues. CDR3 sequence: CASTFGQRTDTQYF. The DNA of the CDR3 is TGTGCCAGCACCTTTGGGCAGCGCACAGATACGCAGTATTTT.

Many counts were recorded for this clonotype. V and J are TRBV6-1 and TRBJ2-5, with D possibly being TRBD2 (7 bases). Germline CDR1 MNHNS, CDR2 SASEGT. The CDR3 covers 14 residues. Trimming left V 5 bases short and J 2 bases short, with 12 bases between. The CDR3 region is CASSLGGVQETQYF. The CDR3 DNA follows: TGTGCCAGCAGTCTAGGGGGGGTACAAGAGACCCAGTACTTC.

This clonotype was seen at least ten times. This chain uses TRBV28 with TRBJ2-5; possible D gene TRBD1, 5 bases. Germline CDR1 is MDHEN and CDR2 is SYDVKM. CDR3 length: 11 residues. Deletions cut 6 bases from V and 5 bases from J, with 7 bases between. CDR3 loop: CASRNRETQYF. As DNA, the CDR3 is TGTGCCAGCAGAAACAGGGAGACCCAGTACTTC.

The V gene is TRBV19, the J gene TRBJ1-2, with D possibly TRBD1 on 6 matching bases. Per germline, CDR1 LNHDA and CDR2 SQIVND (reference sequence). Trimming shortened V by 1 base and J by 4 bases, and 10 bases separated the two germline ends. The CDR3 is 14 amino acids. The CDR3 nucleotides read TGTGCCAGTAGTATAGGCCGGACAGTCTATGGCTACACCTTC. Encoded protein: CASSIGRTVYGYTF.

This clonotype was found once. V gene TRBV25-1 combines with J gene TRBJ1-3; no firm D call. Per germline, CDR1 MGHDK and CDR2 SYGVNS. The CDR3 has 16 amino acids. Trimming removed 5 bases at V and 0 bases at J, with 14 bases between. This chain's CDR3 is CASSPAAFSSGNTIYF. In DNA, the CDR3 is TGTGCCAGCAGTCCGGCGGCTTTTAGCTCTGGAAACACCATATATTTT.

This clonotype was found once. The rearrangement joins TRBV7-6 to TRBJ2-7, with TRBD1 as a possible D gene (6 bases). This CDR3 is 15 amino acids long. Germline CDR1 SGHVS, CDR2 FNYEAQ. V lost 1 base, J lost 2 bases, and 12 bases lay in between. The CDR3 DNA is TGTGCCAGCAGCTTAGGTCAGGGGCCTGCCTACGAGCAGTACTTC. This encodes CASSLGQGPAYEQYF. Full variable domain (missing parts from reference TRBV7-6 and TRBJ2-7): GAGVSQSPRYKVTKRGQDVALRCDPISGHVSLYWYRQALGQGPEFLTYFNYEAQQDKSGLPNDRFSAERPEGSISTLTIQRTEQRDSAMYRCASSLGQGPAYEQYFGPGTRLTVT.

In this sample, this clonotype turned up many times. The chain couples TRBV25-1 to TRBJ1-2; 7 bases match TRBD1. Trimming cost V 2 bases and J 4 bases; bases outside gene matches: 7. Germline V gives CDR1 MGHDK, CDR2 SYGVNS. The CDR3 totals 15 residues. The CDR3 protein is CASSEGTVNLYGYTF. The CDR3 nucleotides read TGTGCCAGCAGTGAAGGGACAGTTAACCTCTATGGCTACACCTTC.

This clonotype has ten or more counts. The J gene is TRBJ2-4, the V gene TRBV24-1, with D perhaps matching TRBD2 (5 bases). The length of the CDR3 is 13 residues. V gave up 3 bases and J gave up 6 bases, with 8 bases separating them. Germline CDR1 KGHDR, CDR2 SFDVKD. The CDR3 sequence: CATSDGGLNIQYF. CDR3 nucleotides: TGTGCCACCAGTGATGGAGGACTAAACATTCAGTACTTC.